These 21 T cell receptor beta chains were all obtained from the same sample, sequenced in a study of cytomegalovirus exposure and HLA in healthy donors. Clones were read by immunoSEQ multiplex PCR, and TCRdb kept only the in-frame ones, dropping some. This table holds around 250,000 clones, around 90% found once. The sample taken for sequencing was PBMCs. These receptor sequences come from a woman under 30 in good health and CMV-seronegative.

This clone was recorded a few times. The chain employs TRBV6-5 and TRBJ1-3; no definite D call. Looked up from germline, CDR1 is MNHEY and CDR2 is SVGAGI. The CDR3 consists of 12 residues. The V and J ends lost 11 bases and 4 bases respectively, with 12 bases between them. CDR3 in DNA: TGTGCCGCACACTCCAGGGGAAACACCATATATTTT. Amino acid sequence: CAAHSRGNTIYF.

This chain uses TRBV4-1 with TRBJ1-4; 8 bases line up with TRBD1. The CDR3 loop spans 16 amino acids. V shed 0 bases and J 2 bases; nucleotides not matched to a gene: 2. Germline CDR1 and CDR2: MGHRA and YSYEKL. The CDR3 protein is CASSQEQGGTNEKLFF. The CDR3 DNA reads TGCGCCAGCAGCCAAGAACAGGGGGGCACTAATGAAAAACTGTTTTTT.

The chain recombines TRBV4-1 with TRBJ1-6, with D unresolved. CDR1 MGHRA and CDR2 YSYEKL come from the germline V gene. This CDR3 region has 16 residues. Trimming removed 5 bases from V and 0 bases from J, with 11 bases in between. The CDR3 reads CASSAAGSSYNSPLHF. CDR3 in DNA: TGCGCCAGCAGCGCGGCGGGGAGCTCCTATAATTCACCCCTCCACTTT.

This sequence joins TRBV18 and TRBJ1-6; D unclear. CDR3 length: 13 residues. CDR1 is KGHSH and CDR2 is LQKENI in the germline V gene. Deletions cut 3 bases from V and 9 bases from J, with 9 bases between. This CDR3 is CASSPGVGSPLHF. In DNA, the CDR3 is TGTGCCAGCTCACCCGGGGTGGGTTCACCCCTCCACTTT. The variable domain in full, completed from reference TRBV18 and TRBJ1-6, reads NAGVMQNPRHLVRRRGQEARLRCSPMKGHSHVYWYRQLPEEGLKFMVYLQKENIIDESGMPKERFSAEFPKEGPSILRIQQVVRGDSAAYFCASSPGVGSPLHFGNGTRLTVT.

Comment on this clone: Distinct nucleotide sequences in the sample also encode this CDR3. The rearrangement joins TRBV28 to TRBJ1-2; no clear D gene. Trimming left V 8 bases short and J 2 bases short, with 6 bases between. The CDR3 is made up of 11 amino acids. Germline CDR1 is MDHEN and CDR2 is SYDVKM. Here the CDR3 DNA reads TGTGCCAGCTCGTCGAACTATGGCTACACCTTC. It translates to CASSSNYGYTF.

The chain couples TRBV11-2 to TRBJ1-1; D remains unclear. V gave up 2 bases and J gave up 1 base, with 5 bases separating them. Germline V gene sequence: CDR1 SGHAT, CDR2 FQNNGV. The CDR3 runs to 13 residues. DNA of the CDR3: TGTGCCAGCAGCTTAACAGAGAACACTGAAGCTTTCTTT. It yields the protein CASSLTENTEAFF.

The gene calls are TRBV10-3 and TRBJ1-5, with no clear D. V lost 11 bases and J lost 5, with 7 bases in between. There are 10 residues in the CDR3. The V gene's germline CDR1 is ENHRY and CDR2 SYGVKD. The CDR3 sequence is CAARHQPQHF. CDR3 DNA: TGTGCCGCCAGGCATCAGCCCCAGCATTTT.

This clone came up once. This rearrangement joins TRBV4-1 to TRBJ1-5, with 11 bases that match TRBD1. CDR3 length equals 15 residues. Germline trimming cut 5 bases from V and 6 bases from J; bases unmatched to any gene: 6. The germline V gene encodes CDR1 MGHRA and CDR2 YSYEKL. CDR3 bases: TGCGCCAGCAGCGAAGGGACAGGGGGTACTCAGCCCCAGCATTTT. This translates into CASSEGTGGTQPQHF.

The V call is TRBV11-2, the J call TRBJ2-1, with 9 nucleotides matching TRBD1. The V gene end was trimmed by 5 bases and the J gene end by 4 bases; junction bases not matched to a gene: 6. CDR3 length: 15 residues. Germline values: CDR1 SGHAT, CDR2 FQNNGV. The CDR3 coding sequence is TGTGCCAGCAGCCTACGGGACAGGGTTTACAATGAGCAGTTCTTC. Protein: CASSLRDRVYNEQFF.

The V gene is TRBV28, the J gene TRBJ2-7, with TRBD1 matching over 7 bases. Germline V gives CDR1 MDHEN, CDR2 SYDVKM. This CDR3 comprises 13 residues. The V segment lost 5 bases and the J segment 5 bases; nucleotides outside the gene matches: 6. CDR3 coding DNA: TGTGCCAGCAGTCCCACAGGGGTCCACGAGCAGTACGTC. Its translation: CASSPTGVHEQYV.

The chain carries TRBV9 and TRBJ2-2; the match to TRBD2 covers 8 bases. The CDR3 totals 15 residues. CDR1 and CDR2 (germline): SGDLS, YYNGEE. Trimming cost V 0 bases and J 4 bases; bases outside gene matches: 2. This CDR3 is CASSVAAGGTGELFF. The CDR3 nucleotides are TGTGCCAGCAGCGTAGCCGCGGGGGGCACCGGGGAGCTGTTTTTT. The full variable domain, its missing parts supplied by reference TRBV9 and TRBJ2-2, is DSGVTQTPKHLITATGQRVTLRCSPRSGDLSVYWYQQSLDQGLQFLIQYYNGEERAKGNILERFSAQQFPDLHSELNLSSLELGDSALYFCASSVAAGGTGELFFGEGSRLTVL.

This clone was picked up one time. The V gene is TRBV28, the J gene TRBJ2-7; the match to TRBD1 covers 8 bases. V trimming: 5 bases; J trimming: 5 bases; junction bases outside the gene matches: 8. CDR1 and CDR2 from the germline V gene are MDHEN and SYDVKM. This CDR3 spans 14 amino acids. Written as DNA, the CDR3 is TGTGCCAGCAGTACAAGTGACAGGGGACACGAGCAGTACTTC. Its translation: CASSTSDRGHEQYF.

V usage is TRBV6-5 and J usage is TRBJ1-2, with 11 bases lining up with TRBD1. After removal of 6 bases from V and 7 bases from J, the junction contained 4 bases not matched to a gene. This CDR3 comprises 13 residues. From germline, CDR1 is MNHEY and CDR2 SVGAGI. CDR3 in DNA: TGTGCCAGCAGCCGCGGACAGGGGGCTGGCTACACCTTC. Translating it yields CASSRGQGAGYTF.

In its sample, this clone was seen a few times. The rearrangement joins TRBV28 to TRBJ1-2, with D tentatively TRBD1 (5 bases). Deletions cut 7 bases from V and 7 bases from J, with 13 bases between. The CDR3 extends over 12 amino acids. Germline V lookup: CDR1 MDHEN, CDR2 SYDVKM. For the CDR3, the DNA is TGTGCCAGCACTAAGGGACTCTCTGGCTACACCTTC. It yields the protein CASTKGLSGYTF.

The chain carries TRBV29-1 and TRBJ2-3; possible D gene TRBD1, 6 bases. The CDR3 loop spans 14 amino acids. V lost 1 base and J lost 2, with 10 bases in between. Germline CDR1 is SQVTM and CDR2 is ANQGSEA. CDR3 nucleotide sequence: TGCAGCGTTGAAGGCGGACAGTTCACAGATACGCAGTATTTT. Encoded protein: CSVEGGQFTDTQYF.

This clone was seen once. The chain uses TRBV5-5 and TRBJ2-2; TRBD1 might be the D (6 bases). Germline V gene sequence: CDR1 SGHKS, CDR2 YYEKEE (reference sequence). The V end was cut by 3 bases, the J end by 6 bases, with 15 bases between. This CDR3 comprises 15 residues. CDR3 protein: CASSSTQGSPGELFF. The CDR3 DNA reads TGTGCCAGCAGCTCCACACAGGGCTCTCCCGGGGAGCTGTTTTTT.

The chain carries TRBV13 and TRBJ2-2; D unresolved. V was cut by 1 base and J by 6 bases, with 15 bases left in between. This CDR3 is built from 16 residues. The V gene's germline CDR1 is PRHDT and CDR2 FYEKMQ (reference sequence). The CDR3 sequence: CASSLEQASRPGELFF. In DNA, the CDR3 is TGTGCCAGCAGCTTAGAGCAGGCCTCCCGGCCCGGGGAGCTGTTTTTT.

The J gene is TRBJ2-7, the V gene TRBV2; D remains unclear. The CDR3 is 13 amino acids. Germline V CDR1 and CDR2: SNHLY, FYNNEI. V dropped 2 bases and J dropped 5 bases, with 10 bases sitting between them. The CDR3 bases are TGTGCCAGCAGTGAATCAGAGGCCCACGAGCAGTACGTC. Amino acid sequence: CASSESEAHEQYV.

The CDR3 protein is CASSKTLQGFDGYTF. CDR3 coding DNA: TGCGCCAGCAGCAAGACCCTACAGGGATTTGATGGCTACACCTTC. The chain recombines TRBV5-1 with TRBJ1-2, with a weak D call TRBD1 (6 bases). CDR1 is SGHRS, CDR2 YFSETQ, per germline. V was pared by 4 bases and J by 6 bases, with 19 bases between. The CDR3 runs to 15 residues.

The gene calls are TRBV11-2 and TRBJ2-1; no clear D gene. The CDR3 extends over 15 amino acids. V was clipped by 1 base and J by 0 bases, with 7 bases between them. Germline V gene sequence: CDR1 SGHAT, CDR2 FQNNGV. CDR3 coding DNA: TGTGCCAGCAGCTTAGCGCCAGACTCCTACAATGAGCAGTTCTTC. This sequence encodes CASSLAPDSYNEQFF.

This chain joins TRBV28 and TRBJ1-1, with a possible D match to TRBD1 (5 bases). This CDR3 has 13 residues. The V and J ends lost 5 bases and 4 bases respectively, with 11 bases between them. CDR1 and CDR2 (germline): MDHEN, SYDVKM. In DNA form, the CDR3 reads TGTGCCAGCAGTCTAGGGGTAGCCACTGAAGCTTTCTTT. Translating it yields CASSLGVATEAFF.